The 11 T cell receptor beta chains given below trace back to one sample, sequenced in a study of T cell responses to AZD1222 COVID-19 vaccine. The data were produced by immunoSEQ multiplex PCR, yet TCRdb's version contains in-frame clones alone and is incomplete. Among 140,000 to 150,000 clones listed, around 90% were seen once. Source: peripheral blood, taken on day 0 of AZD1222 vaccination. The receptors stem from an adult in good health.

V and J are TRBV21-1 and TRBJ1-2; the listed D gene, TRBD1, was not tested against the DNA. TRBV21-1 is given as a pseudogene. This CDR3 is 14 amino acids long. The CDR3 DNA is TGTGCCAGCAGCACAGACAGGAATATCTATGGCTACACCTTC. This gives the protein CASSTDRNIYGYTF.

CDR3 coding DNA: TGTGCCAGCAGCTTACGTCGGGATTTCTCCTACAATGAGCAGTTCTTC. Translation gives CASSLRRDFSYNEQFF. The gene calls are TRBV11-2 and TRBJ2-1; possible D gene TRBD2, 5 bases. This CDR3 has 16 residues. The germline V and J ends were trimmed by 2 bases and 0 bases, with 11 bases remaining between them. The germline V gene encodes CDR1 SGHAT and CDR2 FQNNGV. Full variable domain (missing parts from reference TRBV11-2 and TRBJ2-1): EAGVAQSPRYKIIEKRQSVAFWCNPISGHATLYWYQQILGQGPKLLIQFQNNGVVDDSQLPKDRFSAERLKGVDSTLKIQPAKLEDSAVYLCASSLRRDFSYNEQFFGPGTRLTVL.

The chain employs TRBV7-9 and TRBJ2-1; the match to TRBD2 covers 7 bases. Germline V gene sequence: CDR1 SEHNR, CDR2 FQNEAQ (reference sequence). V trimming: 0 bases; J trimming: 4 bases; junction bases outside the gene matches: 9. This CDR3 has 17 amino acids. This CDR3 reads CASSLASGGRPYNEQFF. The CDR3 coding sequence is TGTGCCAGCAGCTTAGCGAGCGGCGGGAGACCTTACAATGAGCAGTTCTTC.

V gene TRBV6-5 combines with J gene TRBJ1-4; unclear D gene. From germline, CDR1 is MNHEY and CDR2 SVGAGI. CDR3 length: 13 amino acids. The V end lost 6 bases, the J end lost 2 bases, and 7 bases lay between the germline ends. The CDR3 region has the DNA TGTGCCAGCAGAACCCTTACTAATGAAAAACTGTTTTTT. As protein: CASRTLTNEKLFF.

The DNA for the CDR3 is TGCAGCGCCTGGACAGGGATTAGCAATAACTATGGCTACACCTTC. Amino acid sequence: CSAWTGISNNYGYTF. The chain joins TRBV29-1 to TRBJ1-2; TRBD1 matches at 8 bases. Trimming took 7 bases from V and 1 from J; bases not matched to a gene: 11. CDR3 length equals 15 residues. Germline loops: CDR1 SQVTM, CDR2 ANQGSEA.

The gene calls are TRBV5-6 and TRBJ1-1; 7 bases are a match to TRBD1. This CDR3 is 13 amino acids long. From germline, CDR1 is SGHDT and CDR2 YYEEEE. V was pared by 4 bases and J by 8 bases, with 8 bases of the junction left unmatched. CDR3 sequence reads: CASSPQTGPEAFF. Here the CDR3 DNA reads TGTGCCAGCAGCCCGCAGACAGGGCCGGAAGCTTTCTTT.

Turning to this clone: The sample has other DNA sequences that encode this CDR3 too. This CDR3 reads CASSVGGYTDTQYF. The CDR3 coding sequence is TGTGCCAGCAGCGTAGGGGGGTACACAGATACGCAGTATTTT. J is TRBJ2-3 and V is TRBV9; D may match TRBD1 or TRBD2 (5 bases each). CDR3 length equals 14 residues. The V and J ends lost 0 bases and 2 bases respectively, with 7 bases between them. The germline V gene has CDR1 SGDLS and CDR2 YYNGEE.

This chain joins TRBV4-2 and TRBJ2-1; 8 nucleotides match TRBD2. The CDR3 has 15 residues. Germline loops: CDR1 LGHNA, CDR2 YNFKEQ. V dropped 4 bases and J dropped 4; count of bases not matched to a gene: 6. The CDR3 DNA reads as TGTGCCAGCAGCCTCACTAGCGGCCGGTACAATGAGCAGTTCTTC. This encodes CASSLTSGRYNEQFF.

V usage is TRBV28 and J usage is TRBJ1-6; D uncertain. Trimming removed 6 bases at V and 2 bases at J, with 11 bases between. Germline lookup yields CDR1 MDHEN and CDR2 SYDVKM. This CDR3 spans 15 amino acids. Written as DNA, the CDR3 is TGTGCCAGCAGACCATTGGATACCTATAATTCACCCCTCCACTTT. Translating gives CASRPLDTYNSPLHF.

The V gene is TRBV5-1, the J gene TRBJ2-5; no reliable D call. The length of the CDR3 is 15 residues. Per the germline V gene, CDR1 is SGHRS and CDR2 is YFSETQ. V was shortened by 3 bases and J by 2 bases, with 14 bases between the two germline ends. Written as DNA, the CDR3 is TGCGCCAGCAGCTCGTTGCTGGGCCGACAAGAGACCCAGTACTTC. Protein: CASSSLLGRQETQYF. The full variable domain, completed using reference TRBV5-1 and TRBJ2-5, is KAGVTQTPRYLIKTRGQQVTLSCSPISGHRSVSWYQQTPGQGLQFLFEYFSETQRNKGNFPGRFSGRQFSNSRSEMNVSTLELGDSALYLCASSSLLGRQETQYFGPGTRLLVL.

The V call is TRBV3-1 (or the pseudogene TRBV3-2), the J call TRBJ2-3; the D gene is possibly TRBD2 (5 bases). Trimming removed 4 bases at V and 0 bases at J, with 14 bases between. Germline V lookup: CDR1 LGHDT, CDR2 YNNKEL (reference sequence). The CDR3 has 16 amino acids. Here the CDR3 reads CASSRTRKLSTDTQYF. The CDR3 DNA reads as TGTGCCAGCAGCCGAACTAGAAAACTAAGCACAGATACGCAGTATTTT.